Below are 23 T cell receptor beta chains sequenced from a single sample in a study of blood T cell repertoires in COVID-19. Some clones are missing from TCRdb's copy, which holds only in-frame ones; the method was immunoSEQ multiplex PCR. Among nearly 60,000 clones listed, around 90% were seen once. The sequenced material came from peripheral blood. The source of these receptors is a man in his fifties or sixties with active COVID-19.

This chain joins TRBV9 and TRBJ1-1; the D gene is possibly TRBD1 (6 bases). V lost 7 bases, J lost 0 bases, and 13 bases lay in between. Germline CDR1 is SGDLS and CDR2 is YYNGEE. This CDR3 region has 14 residues. DNA of the CDR3: TGTGCCAGCGGGGGCGTTCTAATGAACACTGAAGCTTTCTTT. Translating it yields CASGGVLMNTEAFF.

V and J are TRBV7-6 and TRBJ2-1, with a tentative D call TRBD1 (8 bases). The CDR3 runs 15 residues. Trimming shortened V by 5 bases and J by 10 bases, and 21 bases separated the two germline ends. Germline V CDR1 and CDR2: SGHVS, FNYEAQ. DNA of the CDR3: TGTGCCAGCAGCCCCTGGACAGGGAGGGGATACGAGCAGTTCTTC. It encodes CASSPWTGRGYEQFF.

This clone was detected only once. The chain is built from TRBV27 and TRBJ1-5, with 9 bases that match TRBD1. The germline V gene encodes CDR1 MNHEY and CDR2 SMNVEV (reference sequence). Trimming cost V 4 bases and J 6 bases; bases outside gene matches: 4. This CDR3 spans 14 amino acids. CDR3 loop: CASSYGQGSQPQHF. The DNA for the CDR3 is TGTGCCAGCAGTTACGGACAGGGGAGTCAGCCCCAGCATTTT.

The V call is TRBV2, the J call TRBJ2-7, with 9 bases fitting TRBD1. CDR3 length equals 14 residues. Looked up from germline, CDR1 is SNHLY and CDR2 is FYNNEI. After removal of 5 bases from V and 5 bases from J, the junction contained 7 bases not matched to a gene. CDR3 DNA sequence: TGTGCCAGCAGTTCACAGGGGGCCACGAACGAGCAGTACTTC. Its translation: CASSSQGATNEQYF. The complete variable domain, with remaining parts taken from reference TRBV2 and TRBJ2-7, reads EPEVTQTPSHQVTQMGQEVILRCVPISNHLYFYWYRQILGQKVEFLVSFYNNEISEKSEIFDDQFSVERPDGSNFTLKIRSTKLEDSAMYFCASSSQGATNEQYFGPGTRLTVT.

V is TRBV7-2 and J is TRBJ1-5, with unresolved D. CDR1 SGHTA and CDR2 FQGNSA come from the germline V gene. V dropped 5 bases and J dropped 9 bases, with 11 bases sitting between them. The CDR3 is 12 residues long. The CDR3 nucleotides are TGTGCCAGCAGCACCCCAGGTGGGCCCCAGCATTTT. It specifies CASSTPGGPQHF.

The chain recombines TRBV27 with TRBJ2-7; a possible D gene is TRBD2 (6 bases). The germline V gene encodes CDR1 MNHEY and CDR2 SMNVEV (reference sequence). The CDR3 runs to 15 residues. The ends were cut back, 0 bases at V and 3 bases at J, with 12 bases in the middle. CDR3 protein: CASSLSGGPFYEQYF. In DNA form, the CDR3 reads TGTGCCAGCAGTTTATCGGGGGGACCTTTCTACGAGCAGTACTTC.

The chain has TRBV5-1 and TRBJ1-5, with D perhaps matching TRBD1 (6 bases). The CDR3 runs 15 residues. The germline V and J ends were trimmed by 4 bases and 7 bases, with 18 bases remaining between them. In germline, CDR1 is SGHRS, CDR2 YFSETQ. Here the CDR3 reads CASSLRPGDGQPQHF. The DNA of the CDR3 is TGCGCCAGCAGCCTGAGACCAGGGGATGGGCAGCCCCAGCATTTT.

V is TRBV7-3 and J is TRBJ2-6, with D uncertain. Germline lookup yields CDR1 SGHTA and CDR2 FQGTGA. Between the trimmed V and J ends, which lost 1 base and 0 bases, there was a span of 13 bases. The CDR3 runs 18 residues. The CDR3 sequence is CASSLMPGNPSGANVLTF. In nucleotides, the CDR3 is TGTGCCAGCAGCTTAATGCCAGGAAACCCCTCTGGGGCCAACGTCCTGACTTTC.

The chain has TRBV5-6 and TRBJ2-5, with D possibly TRBD2 on 5 matching bases. The CDR3 consists of 13 residues. Germline lookup yields CDR1 SGHDT and CDR2 YYEEEE. The V and J ends lost 4 bases and 9 bases respectively, with 16 bases between them. In nucleotides, the CDR3 is TGTGCCAGCAGCGGATTCGGCGGCGGGCCCCAGTACTTC. Residues: CASSGFGGGPQYF. Together with reference TRBV5-6 and TRBJ2-5, the CDR3 gives the full variable domain: DAGVTQSPTHLIKTRGQQVTLRCSPKSGHDTVSWYQQALGQGPQFIFQYYEEEERQRGNFPDRFSGHQFPNYSSELNVNALLLGDSALYLCASSGFGGGPQYFGPGTRLLVL.

This rearrangement joins TRBV4-1 to TRBJ1-4; D perhaps matches TRBD1 (5 bases). The germline gives CDR1 MGHRA, CDR2 YSYEKL. V lost 1 base to trimming and J lost 8 bases, with 14 bases between them. The CDR3 totals 15 residues. The CDR3 sequence is CASSQVGGGGEKLFF. The CDR3 DNA is TGCGCCAGCAGCCAAGTCGGGGGAGGTGGAGAAAAACTGTTTTTT.

The CDR3 region is CATSDPGGYGYTF. The DNA of the CDR3 is TGTGCCACCAGTGATCCAGGGGGCTATGGCTACACCTTC. This chain joins TRBV24-1 and TRBJ1-2; TRBD1 matches 7 bases. Germline V gene lookup returns CDR1 KGHDR and CDR2 SFDVKD. V was pared by 3 bases and J by 4 bases, with 1 base of the junction left unmatched. CDR3 length: 13 amino acids.

The V and J genes are TRBV9 and TRBJ2-5, with 16 bases lining up with TRBD2. J gave up 2 bases and V 4 bases, and 5 bases lay outside the gene matches. The CDR3 has 17 residues. Germline V gives CDR1 SGDLS, CDR2 YYNGEE. The CDR3 nucleotides read TGTGCCAGCAGCACCGGGACTAGCGGGGGGGTTCAAGAGACCCAGTACTTC. This translates into CASSTGTSGGVQETQYF.

A word on this clone: An end of the junction differs from the germline gene, which may be a read error. V gene TRBV3-1 (or the pseudogene TRBV3-2) combines with J gene TRBJ2-7; 14 bases are a match to TRBD2. Per the germline V gene, CDR1 is LGHDT and CDR2 is YNNKEL (reference sequence). This CDR3 region has 14 residues. In DNA form, the CDR3 reads TGTGCCAGCAGCCAAGGACTAGCGGGGGGGCCGGGGGACTTC. This encodes CASSQGLAGGPGDF.

This chain links TRBV18 with TRBJ1-4; 9 bases align to TRBD1. The V and J ends lost 4 bases and 0 bases, in that order; junction bases with no gene match: 6. The CDR3 has 17 residues. In germline, CDR1 is KGHSH, CDR2 LQKENI. The DNA of the CDR3 is TGTGCCAGCTCACTAGGACAGGGGACCTCAACTAATGAAAAACTGTTTTTT. Its translation: CASSLGQGTSTNEKLFF.

The V call is TRBV10-3, the J call TRBJ2-3; 7 bases align to TRBD1. This CDR3 has 13 residues. Looked up from germline, CDR1 is ENHRY and CDR2 is SYGVKD. J lost 2 bases, V lost 6 bases, and 2 bases had no gene match. The CDR3 here is CAISGQVTDTQYF. The CDR3 DNA sequence: TGTGCCATCAGCGGACAGGTCACAGATACGCAGTATTTT.

CDR3 DNA sequence: TGTGCCAGCAGCGTAGCGACCCTAGCGGCCGTTAACAATGAGCAGTTCTTC. As protein: CASSVATLAAVNNEQFF. The genes are TRBV9 and TRBJ2-1; 7 bases map to TRBD2. CDR1 and CDR2 (germline): SGDLS, YYNGEE. After removal of 0 bases from V and 5 bases from J, the junction contained 11 bases not matched to a gene. The CDR3 is 17 residues long.

This chain joins TRBV7-2 and TRBJ2-3, with TRBD2 matching 7 bases. CDR1 is SGHTA, CDR2 FQGNSA, per germline. Trimming cost V 5 bases and J 3 bases; bases outside gene matches: 8. The length of the CDR3 is 15 residues. The CDR3 region is CASSARRGGTDTQYF. Here the CDR3 DNA reads TGTGCCAGCAGCGCCCGACGGGGAGGGACAGATACGCAGTATTTT.

CDR3 amino acids: CASSITRKETQYF. The CDR3 DNA reads as TGTGCCAGTAGTATAACGCGGAAAGAGACCCAGTACTTC. The gene calls are TRBV19 and TRBJ2-5; D is unclear. Trimming pared 2 bases from V and 3 bases from J, leaving 7 bases between. This CDR3 has 13 amino acids. Germline CDR1 reads LNHDA; CDR2 reads SQIVND (reference sequence).

The CDR3 region is CASSPRDRVGGANVLTF. The DNA for the CDR3 is TGTGCCAGTAGTCCCCGGGACAGGGTTGGTGGGGCCAACGTCCTGACTTTC. This chain joins TRBV19 and TRBJ2-6, with 9 bases fitting TRBD1. Germline CDR1 reads LNHDA; CDR2 reads SQIVND (reference sequence). This CDR3 comprises 17 residues. Losses at the gene ends were 5 bases for V and 3 bases for J; bases not matched to a gene: 8.

The V gene is TRBV28, the J gene TRBJ2-1; 7 bases align to TRBD2. With 5 bases clipped from V and 7 bases from J, the junction kept 8 bases outside the gene matches. CDR1 and CDR2 (germline): MDHEN, SYDVKM. The CDR3 is 14 residues long. The CDR3 spells CASSPVPGRNEQFF. The CDR3 DNA reads as TGTGCCAGCAGTCCCGTCCCCGGGAGGAATGAGCAGTTCTTC.

The chain carries TRBV27 and TRBJ1-1, with 8 bases that match TRBD1. J gave up 4 bases and V 2 bases, and 3 bases lay outside the gene matches. CDR3 length: 14 amino acids. Germline V gives CDR1 MNHEY, CDR2 SMNVEV (reference sequence). The CDR3 DNA sequence: TGTGCCAGCAGTTTACAGGGGGCAGGCACTGAAGCTTTCTTT. It is translated as CASSLQGAGTEAFF.

The CDR3 region is CASRDTMQPQHF. For the CDR3, the DNA is TGTGCCAGCAGGGACACGATGCAGCCCCAGCATTTT. The chain carries TRBV6-5 and TRBJ1-5; D may be TRBD1 (5 bases). V was clipped by 6 bases and J by 7 bases, with 10 bases between them. CDR1 and CDR2 (germline): MNHEY, SVGAGI. This CDR3 contains 12 residues.

This clone was counted once. The chain recombines TRBV10-3 with TRBJ2-1; 8 positions match TRBD2. This CDR3 contains 16 residues. Trimming at V came to 2 bases and at J to 4 bases, leaving 7 bases not matched to a gene. The germline V gene has CDR1 ENHRY and CDR2 SYGVKD. Here the CDR3 reads CAISEEGTRAYNEQFF. The DNA for the CDR3 is TGTGCCATCAGTGAGGAGGGGACTAGGGCTTACAATGAGCAGTTCTTC.